Each of the 9 T cell receptor beta chains below was sequenced from the same sample in a study of type 1 regulatory T cells. Their target antigens are unknown. TCRdb reprocessed the reads with MiXCR, giving one entry per CDR3 protein. The profile covers approximately 42,000 distinct CDR3 sequences, with less than 15% appearing a single time and 8% to 8.5% taken by the ten largest. Sequences were obtained from cultured non-Tr1 T cells, either the whole culture or a sorted T cell fraction (not recorded which). The receptors derive from a human donor in good health.

This clonotype has a count of ten or more. The chain recombines TRBV14 with TRBJ1-1; D ambiguous. Germline V gene sequence: CDR1 SGHDN, CDR2 FVKESK. V was trimmed by 2 bases and J by 4 bases, leaving 8 bases between them. The CDR3 runs 13 residues. CDR3 nucleotides: TGTGCCAGCAGCCAATCGACACGCACTGAAGCTTTCTTT. As protein: CASSQSTRTEAFF.

On this clonotype: The junction departs from the called germline gene at one end, perhaps through a read error. This rearrangement joins TRBV5-5 to TRBJ1-4; D not resolved. CDR3 length equals 15 residues. From germline, CDR1 is SGHKS and CDR2 YYEKEE (reference sequence). The CDR3 region has the DNA TGTGCCAGCTGCTTGGCCCTGGGGATCGAGGAAAAACTGTTTTTT. The encoded protein is CASCLALGIEEKLFF.

In its sample, this clonotype was seen a few times. The chain carries TRBV3-1 and TRBJ2-1, with D possibly TRBD2 on 5 matching bases. Germline-derived CDR1 and CDR2 are LGHDT and YNNKEL (reference sequence). This CDR3 is built from 15 residues. With 2 bases removed from V and 5 bases from J, the gap between germline ends came to 13 bases. The CDR3 spells CASSQISGANNEQFF. CDR3 coding DNA: TGTGCCAGCAGCCAAATCAGCGGAGCAAACAATGAGCAGTTCTTC.

The chain employs TRBV15 and TRBJ2-2; D not certain. This CDR3 comprises 17 residues. Germline V gives CDR1 LNHNV, CDR2 YYDKDF (reference sequence). Trimming stripped 5 bases from V and 11 bases from J, with 27 bases between. CDR3 protein: CATSQGYSVSSYNELFF. As DNA, the CDR3 is TGTGCCACCAGCCAAGGATACTCCGTCAGCTCCTACAATGAGCTGTTTTTT.

This clonotype was observed a few times. This chain connects TRBV18 to TRBJ2-3; no reliable D call. With 4 bases removed from V and 1 base from J, the gap between germline ends came to 6 bases. In germline, CDR1 is KGHSH, CDR2 LQKENI. CDR3 size: 13 residues. This CDR3 reads CASSQQRTDTQYF. CDR3 coding DNA: TGTGCCAGCTCACAACAGCGCACAGATACGCAGTATTTT.

This clonotype was seen many times. One junction end does not reproduce the germline sequence, and a read error may be involved. This chain links TRBV7-2 with TRBJ2-5; 8 bases agree with TRBD2. The CDR3 is made up of 14 amino acids. Germline V gives CDR1 SGHTA, CDR2 FQGNSA. The CDR3 DNA is TGTGCCAGCAGCTTGATGCTAGCGGGCTCCCTCGAAAACTTC. Amino acids: CASSLMLAGSLENF.

This clonotype was observed a few times. The chain joins TRBV20-1 to TRBJ2-1, with 11 bases fitting TRBD2. CDR3 length equals 18 residues. The germline V gene encodes CDR1 DFQATT and CDR2 SNEGSKA (reference sequence). After removal of 1 base from V and 4 bases from J, the junction contained 12 bases not matched to a gene. The CDR3 sequence is CSARGLAGGRGRYNEQFF. In DNA, the CDR3 is TGCAGTGCTAGAGGCCTAGCGGGAGGTCGAGGTCGGTACAATGAGCAGTTCTTC.

This clonotype came up many times. The chain has TRBV20-1 and TRBJ2-1; D call uncertain. Germline-derived CDR1 and CDR2 are DFQATT and SNEGSKA (reference sequence). Trimming removed 4 bases at V and 4 bases at J, with 14 bases between. The CDR3 runs 14 residues. CDR3 DNA: TGCAGTGCTATAGGAAGGGCAAGATACAATGAGCAGTTCTTC. It encodes CSAIGRARYNEQFF.

This clonotype was recorded many times. This chain joins TRBV5-1 and TRBJ2-1; D ambiguous. Trimming removed 0 bases from V and 4 bases from J, with 11 bases in between. Germline CDR1 SGHRS, CDR2 YFSETQ. CDR3 length equals 15 residues. This CDR3 reads CASSLGASLYNEQFF. In DNA form, the CDR3 reads TGCGCCAGCAGCTTGGGAGCGTCCCTTTACAATGAGCAGTTCTTC. The whole variable domain, filled in from reference TRBV5-1 and TRBJ2-1, reads KAGVTQTPRYLIKTRGQQVTLSCSPISGHRSVSWYQQTPGQGLQFLFEYFSETQRNKGNFPGRFSGRQFSNSRSEMNVSTLELGDSALYLCASSLGASLYNEQFFGPGTRLTVL.